This T cell receptor (beta chain) was obtained from a study of blood T cell repertoires in COVID-19 (dated by TCRdb to 2018 to 2020). As for the study more broadly: Samples from collaborators originated in the United States, Italy and Spain and spanned both the acute and convalescent phases of COVID-19. HLA class I and class II types, where available, came from metadata supplied by the sample provider rather than from assay-based typing. The material from the prospective study consisted of cDNA or gDNA derived from T cells, B-cell-depleted T cells, or PBMCs. Samples were obtained from the ongoing ImmuneRACE study (first 160 participants) and from approximately 1,200 subjects provided by 6 global collaborators. Sample metadata almost always included a de-identified subject ID, COVID-19 status, age in years and sex. The dataset comprised deeply sampled blood TCRbeta repertoires from subjects exposed to, actively infected with, or recovered from COVID-19. The repertoires were released in a freely available public database intended as a resource for research on the immune response to SARS-CoV-2. The study at large found these results: The amount of clinical and demographic metadata varied by source and participant and was provided uncurated.

TCRbeta CDR3 regions were amplified from genomic DNA using the immunoSEQ Assay, a bias-controlled multiplex PCR. The authors' analysis ran thus. The number of nucleated cells in each sample was estimated from the amplification of reference gene primers within the assay. Sequence reads were collapsed and filtered to measure the absolute abundance of every unique TCRbeta CDR3 rearrangement. Productive Simpson clonality was computed per sample as the square root of Simpson's diversity index over productive rearrangements. The clones in this table, taken by TCRdb from immuneACCESS, are in-frame only. Not every clone is retained; where verified, under half of the shortfall comes from an unresolved V gene, and the cause of the rest is unknown. The DNA gave D and trimming, while V, J and clone size come from that table. In all, the sample holds a few hundred thousand clones, and around 89% of those were seen once. Together, the top ten hold over 0.95% of the sample.

From the cysteine up to the phenylalanine, the CDR3 has a length of 15 residues. Of all the DNA, just the CDR3 is kept, 45 bases in frame from base 1. V is pared back by 2 bases and J by 1 base, with 8 bases lying between the germline termini. In the germline V gene, CDR1 corresponds to KGHDR and CDR2 to SFDVKD. For this clone: Its antigen is unknown. The sample holds no much larger clone one base away, and base qualities are not on file.

Participants in the prospective study were aged roughly 18 to 100 years, lived in some 24 United States geographic areas, and enrolled through a virtual design. Cohort assignment in the prospective study relied on participant-reported clinical history from a screening survey and a study questionnaire. Recovered participants in ImmuneRACE Cohort 3 were defined as having two consecutive negative NP/OP PCR tests, clearance from a healthcare professional, or resolution of symptoms. In the prospective study, mobile phlebotomists collected whole blood, serum and a nasopharyngeal or oropharyngeal swab from each participant. Prospective study participants could optionally give additional blood draws and questionnaires over a roughly 2-month period. Before DNA extraction, prospective study blood samples were shipped either frozen or at room temperature.

The receptor was derived from a man younger than 30 who had recovered from COVID-19. The chain was built from TRBV24-1 and TRBJ1-5, with no D gene named confidently. Sequencing used PBMCs or T cells enriched from blood (not recorded which). The DNA sequence is TGTGCCACCAGTGATTCCAGAGGGAGCAATCAGCCCCAGCATTTT. Its protein reads: CATSDSRGSNQPQHF.